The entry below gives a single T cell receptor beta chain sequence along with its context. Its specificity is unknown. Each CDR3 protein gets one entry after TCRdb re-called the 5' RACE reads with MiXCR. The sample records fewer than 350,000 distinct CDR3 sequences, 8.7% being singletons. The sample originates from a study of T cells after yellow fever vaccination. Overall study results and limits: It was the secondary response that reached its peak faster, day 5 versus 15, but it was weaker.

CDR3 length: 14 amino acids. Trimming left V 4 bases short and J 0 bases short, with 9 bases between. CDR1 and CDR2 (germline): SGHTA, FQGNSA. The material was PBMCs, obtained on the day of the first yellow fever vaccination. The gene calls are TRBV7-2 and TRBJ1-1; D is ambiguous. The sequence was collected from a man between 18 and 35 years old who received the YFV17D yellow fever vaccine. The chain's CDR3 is CASSWVGMNTEAFF. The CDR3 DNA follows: TGTGCCAGCAGCTGGGTAGGAATGAACACTGAAGCTTTCTTT.